A selection of T cell receptor beta chains follows, all from one sample in a study of T cell responses to AZD1222 COVID-19 vaccine. Clones were sequenced by immunoSEQ multiplex PCR, and TCRdb holds only the in-frame ones, with some missing. The sample shows over 110,000 clones, about 92% of them seen only once. Sequencing was performed on peripheral blood, taken on day 0 of AZD1222 vaccination. Every receptor here comes from an adult in good health. Both conserved end residues are part of each CDR3. Fields, in order: V gene, clone size, J gene, D gene, CDR3 DNA, CDR3 protein. A D gene is named only where the DNA matches it firmly. Clone size is stated in some rows and not others, as once, few, many or a class when expanded.

V: TRBV5-4
size: NA
J: TRBJ2-3
D: NA
DNA: TGTGCCAGCAGCTTGGTGAGGGGGACCGGCACAGATACGCAGTATTTT
CDR3: CASSLVRGTGTDTQYF

V: TRBV3-1/TRBV3-2
size: NA
J: TRBJ1-1
D: NA
DNA: TGTGCCAGCAGCCGCGCAGGAGGAGGCACTGAAGCTTTCTTT
CDR3: CASSRAGGGTEAFF

V: TRBV20-1
size: NA
J: TRBJ1-2
D: NA
DNA: TGCAGTTCGGGGGGCAGCTATGGCTACACCTTC
CDR3: CSSGGSYGYTF

V: TRBV9
size: NA
J: TRBJ2-7
D: NA
DNA: TGTGCCAGCAGCGTAGGGTCCGGGAACTACGAGCAGTACTTC
CDR3: CASSVGSGNYEQYF

V: TRBV5-4
size: NA
J: TRBJ1-1
D: NA
DNA: TGTGCCAGCAGTGCGAGATTGAACACTGAAGCTTTCTTT
CDR3: CASSARLNTEAFF

V: TRBV19
size: NA
J: TRBJ2-2
D: NA
DNA: TGTGCCAGTGAAAACAAAGGGGGGTACACCGGGGAGCTGTTTTTT
CDR3: CASENKGGYTGELFF

V: TRBV7-8
size: NA
J: TRBJ2-2
D: TRBD1
DNA: TGTGCCAGCAGCCCCAGGACAGGGGGATCCACCGGGGAGCTGTTTTTT
CDR3: CASSPRTGGSTGELFF

V: TRBV21-1
size: NA
J: TRBJ1-1
D: NA
DNA: TGTGCCTGCAGGGGGCAAAGCACTGAAGCTTTCTTT
CDR3: CACRGQSTEAFF

V: TRBV7-9
size: NA
J: TRBJ1-4
D: NA
DNA: TGTGCCAGCAGCTCCCGACAGGCTTGGGAGGAAAAACTGTTTTTT
CDR3: CASSSRQAWEEKLFF

V: TRBV7-6
size: NA
J: TRBJ2-2
D: TRBD2
DNA: TGTGCCAGCAGCCCCCTCGGTAGGACTAGCGGGGGGACCGGGGAGCTGTTTTTT
CDR3: CASSPLGRTSGGTGELFF

V: TRBV19
size: NA
J: TRBJ2-3
D: TRBD1
DNA: TGTGCCAGCGGACAGGGGGCGGATACGCAGTATTTT
CDR3: CASGQGADTQYF

V: TRBV3-1/TRBV3-2
size: NA
J: TRBJ1-3
D: NA
DNA: TGTGCCAGCAGCCAAGTTGGTGGCGCCATCTCTGGAAACACCATATATTTT
CDR3: CASSQVGGAISGNTIYF

V: TRBV27
size: NA
J: TRBJ2-3
D: TRBD2
DNA: TGTGCCAGCAGTTTTCTGGGTAGCGGGGTATCTAGCACAGATACGCAGTATTTT
CDR3: CASSFLGSGVSSTDTQYF

V: TRBV7-9
size: NA
J: TRBJ2-7
D: TRBD2
DNA: TGTGCCAGCAGCGATACCAATCGGGGGGTCAGCGAGCAGTACTTC
CDR3: CASSDTNRGVSEQYF

V: TRBV7-9
size: NA
J: TRBJ2-7
D: NA
DNA: TGTGCCAGCGGCGACGGATCCTACGAGCAGTACTTC
CDR3: CASGDGSYEQYF

V: TRBV27
size: NA
J: TRBJ1-2
D: NA
DNA: TGTGCCAGCAGTTTTCGGGGGGGCGGCTACACCTTC
CDR3: CASSFRGGGYTF

V: TRBV10-3
size: NA
J: TRBJ1-2
D: NA
DNA: TGTGCCATCAGCCAGGGGCTGGATGGCTACACCTTC
CDR3: CAISQGLDGYTF

V: TRBV7-9
size: NA
J: TRBJ2-1
D: TRBD2
DNA: TGTGCCAGCAGCCCGCCCTCTAGCGGGAGTAGAGGTGAGCAGTTCTTC
CDR3: CASSPPSSGSRGEQFF

V: TRBV3-1/TRBV3-2
size: NA
J: TRBJ1-3
D: NA
DNA: TGTGCCAGCAGCCAAGAACGCGAATCCTCTGGAAACACCATATATTTT
CDR3: CASSQERESSGNTIYF

V: TRBV5-6
size: NA
J: TRBJ1-1
D: NA
DNA: TGTGCCAGCAGCTTGGTCGGAGGGGCGGTTAACACTGAAGCTTTCTTT
CDR3: CASSLVGGAVNTEAFF

V: TRBV2
size: NA
J: TRBJ2-1
D: TRBD2
DNA: TGTGCCAGCGGATTTAGAGGGGCTAGCGGGAGAGGTGTTAGGAATGAGCAGTTCTTC
CDR3: CASGFRGASGRGVRNEQFF

V: TRBV7-8
size: NA
J: TRBJ2-7
D: NA
DNA: TGTGCCAGCAGCCCCGCGGCGTACGAGCAGTACTTC
CDR3: CASSPAAYEQYF

V: TRBV29-1
size: NA
J: TRBJ1-1
D: NA
DNA: TGCAGCGCCCGAGGGGGGGTCGGCGGAGCTTTCTTT
CDR3: CSARGGVGGAFF

V: TRBV10-1
size: NA
J: TRBJ2-7
D: TRBD1
DNA: TGCGCCACGTCGACAGGGGCCTACGAGCAGTACTTC
CDR3: CATSTGAYEQYF

V: TRBV20-1
size: NA
J: TRBJ1-1
D: TRBD1
DNA: TGCAGTGCTGGAAACAGGGGTGAAGCTTTCTTT
CDR3: CSAGNRGEAFF

V: TRBV29-1
size: NA
J: TRBJ1-1
D: TRBD1
DNA: TGCAGCGTTTCGGGACAGGGGGCGTCTGACACTGAAGCTTTCTTT
CDR3: CSVSGQGASDTEAFF

V: TRBV19
size: NA
J: TRBJ1-3
D: NA
DNA: TGTGCCAGTAGTATCCCGGGCTCTGGAAACACCATATATTTT
CDR3: CASSIPGSGNTIYF

V: TRBV18
size: NA
J: TRBJ2-3
D: NA
DNA: TGTGCCAGCTCACCAGGGACTTCTCAAGATACGCAGTATTTT
CDR3: CASSPGTSQDTQYF

V: TRBV7-2
size: NA
J: TRBJ2-7
D: TRBD2
DNA: TGTGCCAGCAGCTTAGAGGGAGGGCCCTACGAGCAGTACTTC
CDR3: CASSLEGGPYEQYF

V: TRBV7-2
size: NA
J: TRBJ2-7
D: NA
DNA: TGTGCCAGCAGCTTAGAACGCCTTCAAGAGCAGTACTTC
CDR3: CASSLERLQEQYF

V: TRBV5-6
size: NA
J: TRBJ2-7
D: TRBD2
DNA: TGTGCCAGCAGCCAATCGGGGGGTAGCGACGAGCAGTACTTC
CDR3: CASSQSGGSDEQYF

V: TRBV3-1/TRBV3-2
size: once
J: TRBJ1-1
D: NA
DNA: TGTGCCAGCAGCCTTTTTCCCCGGGAAGCTTTCTTT
CDR3: CASSLFPREAFF

V: TRBV11-3
size: NA
J: TRBJ1-1
D: NA
DNA: TGTGCCAGCAGCTTAGTAGGGGACACTGAAGCTTTCTTT
CDR3: CASSLVGDTEAFF

V: TRBV29-1
size: NA
J: TRBJ1-1
D: NA
DNA: TGCAGCGTTGAAGAAAGGTTGAACACTGAAGCTTTCTTT
CDR3: CSVEERLNTEAFF

V: TRBV6-2/TRBV6-3
size: NA
J: TRBJ2-3
D: NA
DNA: TGTGCCAGCAGTGATCTCCCCCGGGCAGATACGCAGTATTTT
CDR3: CASSDLPRADTQYF

V: TRBV11-2
size: once
J: TRBJ1-2
D: TRBD1
DNA: TGTGCCAGCAGCTTAGTCCAGACAGGGCGTTATGGCTACACCTTC
CDR3: CASSLVQTGRYGYTF

V: TRBV5-8
size: NA
J: TRBJ2-3
D: NA
DNA: TGTGCCAGCAGCTTGATCATCGGCCTTAGCACAGATACGCAGTATTTT
CDR3: CASSLIIGLSTDTQYF

V: TRBV6-5
size: NA
J: TRBJ1-2
D: TRBD1
DNA: TGTGCCAGCAGGGTGGACAGGGCCTATGGCTACACCTTC
CDR3: CASRVDRAYGYTF

V: TRBV11-2
size: NA
J: TRBJ1-1
D: TRBD1
DNA: TGTGCCAGCAGCATCCGACAGGGTAAGAACACTGAAGCTTTCTTT
CDR3: CASSIRQGKNTEAFF

V: TRBV7-9
size: NA
J: TRBJ1-2
D: NA
DNA: TGTGCCAGCAGCTCCGGACAATTCGGCTACACCTTC
CDR3: CASSSGQFGYTF

V: TRBV7-2
size: NA
J: TRBJ2-5
D: TRBD2
DNA: TGTGCCAGCAGAGTAGCGGGGGAAGAGACCCAGTACTTC
CDR3: CASRVAGEETQYF

V: TRBV10-3
size: NA
J: TRBJ1-6
D: NA
DNA: TGTGCCATCAGGGGAGGAACAAGAAATTCACCCCTCCACTTT
CDR3: CAIRGGTRNSPLHF

V: TRBV6-5
size: NA
J: TRBJ1-6
D: TRBD1
DNA: TGTGCCAGCAGCCGGGACAGCGCAAATTCACCCCTCCACTTT
CDR3: CASSRDSANSPLHF

V: TRBV3-1/TRBV3-2
size: NA
J: TRBJ1-1
D: NA
DNA: TGTGCCAGCAGCGACATTTGGCAGGGTGAGACTGAAGCTTTCTTT
CDR3: CASSDIWQGETEAFF

V: TRBV11-2
size: NA
J: TRBJ1-3
D: NA
DNA: TGTGCCAGCAGCTTGGGGACATTCACCTCTGGAAACACCATATATTTT
CDR3: CASSLGTFTSGNTIYF

V: TRBV6-2/TRBV6-3
size: NA
J: TRBJ2-4
D: TRBD2
DNA: TGTGCCAGCAGCCACGGGGGGGTTATCATTCAGTACTTC
CDR3: CASSHGGVIIQYF

V: TRBV10-2
size: NA
J: TRBJ1-1
D: NA
DNA: TGCGCCAGCCCGGCGGGAAACACTGAAGCTTTCTTT
CDR3: CASPAGNTEAFF

V: TRBV6-5
size: NA
J: TRBJ2-7
D: TRBD2
DNA: TGTGCCAGCAGTAAGCCAGGACTAGCTCTCGACGAGCAGTACTTC
CDR3: CASSKPGLALDEQYF